The TCR beta chain described here comes from a study of blood T cell repertoires in COVID-19. Germline CDR1 and CDR2: SGHTA and FQGTGA. V was trimmed by 0 bases and J by 2 bases, leaving 11 bases between them. This CDR3 contains 16 residues. TCRdb's table, derived via immunoSEQ multiplex PCR, lists solely in-frame clones and lacks some. Among approximately 200,000 clones listed, roughly 80% were seen once. The chain combines TRBV7-3 with TRBJ2-1; maybe TRBD1 (7 bases). The TCR was taken from a man aged 55 to 70 with active or convalescent COVID-19. Sequencing was done on a sample of peripheral blood. In DNA, the CDR3 is TGTGCCAGCAGCTTAACTAGCGGACAGGCCTACAATGAGCAGTTCTTC. It codes for CASSLTSGQAYNEQFF.